The clone carrying this TCR beta chain was recorded once. Its antigen is undetermined. The CDR3 totals 18 residues. V shed 4 bases and J 4 bases; nucleotides not matched to a gene: 13. Looked up from germline, CDR1 is SGHRS and CDR2 is YFSETQ. The data were obtained in a study of CD8+CD57+ T cells in acquired aplastic anemia. Across the study: Mean DNA quantity obtained from sorted CD4+ and CD8+ cells was approximately 3 ug. Whole-study findings and limits: CD8+ Simpson's diversity in patients was not significantly different from that in controls.

Template material for TCR beta VDJ and CDR3 profiling consisted of genomic DNA. TCRdb itself ran the reads through MiXCR, one entry per CDR3 protein. The table shows some 70,000 distinct CDR3 sequences, with roughly half occurring only once. Sequenced input: sorted CD4+, CD8+, or CD8+CD57+ T cells (not recorded which) from PBMCs. This chain links TRBV5-1 with TRBJ2-1, with 11 bases lining up with TRBD2. The TCR was taken from a human donor in good health, serving as a control. CDR3 region: CASSGDGGTSGQYNEQFF. The CDR3 bases are TGCGCCAGCAGCGGGGACGGAGGGACTAGCGGACAGTACAATGAGCAGTTCTTC.